This is a list of T cell receptor beta chains from one sample in a study of blood T cell repertoires in COVID-19. Here immunoSEQ multiplex PCR was the method, and the copy in TCRdb shows in-frame clones only, minus some. The table lists about 190,000 clones, 75% to 90% of them singletons. The sample comprised peripheral blood. These receptors all stem from a man aged 35-49 years with acute or convalescent COVID-19. The CDR3 runs from the conserved cysteine through the conserved F or W. The order of the fields is V gene, J gene, CDR3 length, CDR3 protein.

V gene: TRBV12-2
J gene: TRBJ1-5
CDR3 length: 17
CDR3 protein: CASRLDRTGGFNQPQHF

V gene: TRBV5-1
J gene: TRBJ2-1
CDR3 length: 14
CDR3 protein: CASSFSGSTNEQFF

V gene: TRBV18
J gene: TRBJ2-7
CDR3 length: 15
CDR3 protein: CASSPKDRAAYEQYF

V gene: TRBV27
J gene: TRBJ1-6
CDR3 length: 15
CDR3 protein: CASSYDRGPTSPLHF

V gene: TRBV7-3
J gene: TRBJ2-2
CDR3 length: 22
CDR3 protein: CASSPSPRFGTSGGAQGGELFF

V gene: TRBV4-2
J gene: TRBJ2-7
CDR3 length: 15
CDR3 protein: CASTNSGTGYGEQYF

V gene: TRBV10-2
J gene: TRBJ2-3
CDR3 length: 14
CDR3 protein: CATSSRTSTDTQYF

V gene: TRBV15
J gene: TRBJ1-2
CDR3 length: 16
CDR3 protein: CATSRDYQAAYYGYTF

V gene: TRBV7-2
J gene: TRBJ1-4
CDR3 length: 14
CDR3 protein: CASSHRTGREKLFF

V gene: TRBV19
J gene: TRBJ2-1
CDR3 length: 14
CDR3 protein: CASSPQETYNEQFF

V gene: TRBV6-5
J gene: TRBJ1-2
CDR3 length: 14
CDR3 protein: CASSTTGGFFGYTF

V gene: TRBV5-1
J gene: TRBJ2-6
CDR3 length: 15
CDR3 protein: CASSLTFSGANVLTF

V gene: TRBV10-3
J gene: TRBJ2-3
CDR3 length: 13
CDR3 protein: CAISVGDTDTQYF

V gene: TRBV28
J gene: TRBJ1-1
CDR3 length: 13
CDR3 protein: CASSLVQGTEAFF

V gene: TRBV5-1
J gene: TRBJ2-4
CDR3 length: 16
CDR3 protein: CARSGGLAGGPRIQYF

V gene: TRBV19
J gene: TRBJ1-6
CDR3 length: 15
CDR3 protein: CASSIEQQGNSPLHF

V gene: TRBV7-9
J gene: TRBJ1-4
CDR3 length: 15
CDR3 protein: CASSLQGITNEKLFF

V gene: TRBV5-1
J gene: TRBJ2-7
CDR3 length: 16
CDR3 protein: CASSPQAGSVSYEQYF

V gene: TRBV3-1/TRBV3-2
J gene: TRBJ2-5
CDR3 length: 15
CDR3 protein: CASSQWWERTETQYF

V gene: TRBV6-5
J gene: TRBJ1-2
CDR3 length: 13
CDR3 protein: CASSYGPNYGYTF

V gene: TRBV11-2
J gene: TRBJ2-1
CDR3 length: 18
CDR3 protein: CASRWRGAILSSYNEQFF

V gene: TRBV19
J gene: TRBJ2-1
CDR3 length: 15
CDR3 protein: CASTLSGAAYNEQFF

V gene: TRBV25-1
J gene: TRBJ2-1
CDR3 length: 16
CDR3 protein: CASIPSVLGLYHEQFF

V gene: TRBV7-9
J gene: TRBJ2-2
CDR3 length: 17
CDR3 protein: CASSSRDRGQETGELFF

V gene: TRBV2
J gene: TRBJ2-5
CDR3 length: 14
CDR3 protein: CASSEGTTSLTQYF

V gene: TRBV27
J gene: TRBJ2-3
CDR3 length: 15
CDR3 protein: CASSPTSWSTDTQYF

V gene: TRBV12-3/TRBV12-4
J gene: TRBJ2-5
CDR3 length: 13
CDR3 protein: CASSGQTQETQYF

V gene: TRBV18
J gene: TRBJ1-1
CDR3 length: 14
CDR3 protein: CASSLGQRNTEAFF

V gene: TRBV19
J gene: TRBJ1-3
CDR3 length: 14
CDR3 protein: CASSIEAVADTIYF

V gene: TRBV28
J gene: TRBJ1-1
CDR3 length: 15
CDR3 protein: CASSFTGGSSTEAFF

V gene: TRBV29-1
J gene: TRBJ2-5
CDR3 length: 13
CDR3 protein: CSVRGRFQETQYF